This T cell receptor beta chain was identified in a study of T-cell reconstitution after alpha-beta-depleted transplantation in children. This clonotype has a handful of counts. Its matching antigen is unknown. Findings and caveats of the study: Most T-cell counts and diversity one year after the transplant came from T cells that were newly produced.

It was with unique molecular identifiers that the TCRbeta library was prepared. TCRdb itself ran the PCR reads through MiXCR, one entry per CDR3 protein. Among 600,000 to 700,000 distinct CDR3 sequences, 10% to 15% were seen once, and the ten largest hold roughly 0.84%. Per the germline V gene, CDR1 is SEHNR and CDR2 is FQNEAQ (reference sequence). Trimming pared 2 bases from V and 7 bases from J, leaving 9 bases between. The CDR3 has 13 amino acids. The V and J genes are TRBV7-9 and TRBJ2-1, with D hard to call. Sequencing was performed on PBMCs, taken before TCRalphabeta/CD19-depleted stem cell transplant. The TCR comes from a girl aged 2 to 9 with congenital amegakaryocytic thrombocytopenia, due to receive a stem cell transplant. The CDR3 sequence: CASSLILVNEQFF. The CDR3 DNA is TGTGCCAGCAGCTTAATATTAGTGAATGAGCAGTTCTTC.